This T cell receptor beta chain was sequenced for a study of blood T cell repertoires in COVID-19. Germline V gene lookup returns CDR1 LGHDT and CDR2 YNNKEL (reference sequence). Trimming left V 4 bases short and J 0 bases short, with 15 bases between. There are 16 residues in the CDR3. The study assigned cohorts using participant-reported clinical history. Individuals in the exposed group had encountered a COVID-19 case within 2 weeks preceding study entry. This table comes from immunoSEQ multiplex PCR, and its TCRdb copy is limited to in-frame clones, with some not included. Among around 400,000 clones listed, over 75% were seen once.

The chain combines TRBV3-1 (or the pseudogene TRBV3-2) with TRBJ1-1, with D maybe TRBD1 (6 bases). Sample: PBMCs or T cells enriched from blood (not recorded which). The TCR sequence derives from a woman younger than 35 who had been exposed to COVID-19. CDR3 amino acids: CASSRVSTGLNTEAFF. The DNA of the CDR3 is TGTGCCAGCAGCCGAGTCTCGACAGGTTTGAACACTGAAGCTTTCTTT.